Here is one T cell receptor beta chain with its context. The specificity of this receptor is unknown. Base qualities are missing; no much larger clone stands one base away. In the prospective study, participants were about 18 to 90 years old, resided in fewer than 25 geographic areas of the United States, and were enrolled through a virtual design. Cohort assignment in the prospective study relied on participant-reported clinical history from a screening survey and a study questionnaire. Each participant in the prospective study had whole blood, serum and a nasopharyngeal or oropharyngeal swab collected by mobile phlebotomists. Prospective study participants could optionally give additional blood draws and questionnaires over an approximately 2-month period. Blood samples from the prospective study were shipped frozen or at room temperature prior to DNA extraction. This entry comes from a study of blood T cell repertoires in COVID-19 (TCRdb year 2020). In the study overall: Samples from collaborators originated in the United States, Italy and Spain and spanned both the acute and convalescent phases of COVID-19. The material from the prospective study consisted of cDNA or gDNA derived from T cells, B-cell-depleted T cells, or PBMCs. Subjects who had been exposed to COVID-19, were actively infected with it, or had recovered from it provided the deeply sampled blood TCRbeta repertoires that made up the dataset. The repertoires were released in a freely available public database intended as a resource for research on the immune response to SARS-CoV-2. The samples were drawn from the first 160 participants of the ongoing ImmuneRACE study and from about 1,200 subjects provided by 6 global collaborators. The sample metadata nearly always contained a de-identified subject ID, COVID-19 status, age in years and sex. Where available, HLA class I and class II types were obtained from metadata supplied by the sample provider rather than from assay-based typing. What the research found in general, with its limitations: Clinical and demographic metadata were provided uncurated, with the amount varying by source and participant.

TCRbeta CDR3 regions were amplified from genomic DNA by means of the immunoSEQ Assay, a bias-controlled multiplex PCR. In the authors' own workflow: The number of nucleated cells in each sample was estimated from the amplification of reference gene primers within the assay. To quantify the absolute abundance of each unique TCRbeta CDR3 rearrangement, sequence reads were collapsed and filtered. For each sample, productive Simpson clonality was calculated as the square root of Simpson's diversity index over productive rearrangements. Sourced from immuneACCESS, this table was stored by TCRdb with only in-frame sequences that have V and J called. A share of the clones is absent; for the studies checked, an unresolved V gene accounts for under half, and the remainder has no known explanation. The D gene and trimming were derived from the DNA, and the V and J assignments and clone size from that table. Across this sample there are under 250,000 clones, with about 90% seen only once. The ten most abundant clones make up 3.5% to 4% of the sample.

The CDR3 goes from the cysteine to the phenylalanine over 15 residues. Left in the record is the CDR3 DNA by itself, 45 bases read in frame from the first base. The germline V gene supplies CDR1 MNHEY and CDR2 SVGAGI. For this chain, trimming is 2 bases at the V end and 8 bases at the J end, and the number of junction bases without a gene match is 4. The V and J genes are TRBV6-5 and TRBJ2-1, with 12 junctional bases fitting TRBD2. The TCR originated in a woman aged 25 to 39 with acute COVID-19. Input material: PBMCs or T cells enriched from blood (not recorded which). The CDR3 protein: CASSYLAGGQDEQFF. The DNA sequence is given as TGTGCCAGCAGTTACCTAGCGGGGGGGCAGGATGAGCAGTTCTTC.